This paragraph covers one T cell receptor beta chain sequence. The antigen remains undetermined. The data originate from a study of CD8 T cells in Susac syndrome. Points from the study as a whole: Roughly five Susac-specific public clones appeared in CD8+ TEMRA repertoires, and around 16 in total CD8+ repertoires.

With random hexamers, roughly 0.45 to 1 ug RNA was reverse transcribed. The amplification used immunoSEQ multiplex PCR on TCR beta CDR3; it spanned 54 Vbeta and 13 Jbeta. TCRdb used MiXCR to reprocess the immunoSEQ multiplex PCR reads, holding one entry per CDR3 protein. This repertoire shows 100,000 to 150,000 distinct CDR3 sequences, more than 90% found once; its top ten account for more than 0.2%. Germline lookup yields CDR1 KGHDR and CDR2 SFDVKD. V was pared by 1 base and J by 4 bases, with 9 bases between. The CDR3 has 15 amino acids. TEMRA cells were FACS-enriched, while CD8+ and CD4+ T cells were negatively isolated.

Sequences were obtained from CD8+ T cells from PBMCs. The genes are TRBV24-1 and TRBJ2-2; a possible D gene is TRBD1 (6 bases). The TCR comes from a human donor with Susac syndrome. CDR3 residues: CATSDLTGPTGELFF. The CDR3 DNA sequence: TGTGCCACCAGTGATTTAACAGGGCCCACCGGGGAGCTGTTTTTT.